This is a list of T cell receptor beta chains from one sample in a study of T-cell reconstitution after alpha-beta-depleted transplantation in children. One entry per CDR3 protein, called by TCRdb with MiXCR from the PCR reads. The repertoire holds some 290,000 distinct CDR3 sequences, about 10% seen once, with roughly 9.1% in the top ten. This specimen consisted of PBMCs from the stem cell graft donor, obtained from the stem cell graft. Every receptor here comes from a human donor who donated a stem cell graft to a child with SCID. Each CDR3 is given with its conserved first and last residue. The order of the fields is V gene, J gene, CDR3 protein.

V gene: TRBV10-3; J gene: TRBJ2-3; CDR3 protein: CAISAAGGRDTQYF
V gene: TRBV9; J gene: TRBJ1-2; CDR3 protein: CASRQQGRDYGYTF
V gene: TRBV14; J gene: TRBJ2-2; CDR3 protein: CASSPTVTGELFF
V gene: TRBV18; J gene: TRBJ2-7; CDR3 protein: CASSPPGQVTPYEQYF
V gene: TRBV6-2/TRBV6-3; J gene: TRBJ2-7; CDR3 protein: CASSYFTGVYEQYF
V gene: TRBV5-1; J gene: TRBJ2-7; CDR3 protein: CASSSGTAPYEQYF
V gene: TRBV7-9; J gene: TRBJ2-2; CDR3 protein: CASSLRTPSTGELFF
V gene: TRBV20-1; J gene: TRBJ1-1; CDR3 protein: CSARDWAGGTEAFF
V gene: TRBV5-1; J gene: TRBJ1-6; CDR3 protein: CASSPKTANSPLHF
V gene: TRBV5-1; J gene: TRBJ2-7; CDR3 protein: CASSWTPGQNGYEQYF
V gene: TRBV4-1; J gene: TRBJ2-1; CDR3 protein: CASSPFPTRSSYNEQFF
V gene: TRBV19; J gene: TRBJ2-1; CDR3 protein: CASSMASEYNEQFF
V gene: TRBV4-2; J gene: TRBJ1-1; CDR3 protein: CASSQDTRGRNTEAFF
V gene: TRBV14; J gene: TRBJ2-7; CDR3 protein: CASNTGKYSYEQYF
V gene: TRBV5-1; J gene: TRBJ2-7; CDR3 protein: CASSISPSYEQYF
V gene: TRBV2; J gene: TRBJ2-6; CDR3 protein: CASRFGEFSGANVLTF
V gene: TRBV2; J gene: TRBJ1-1; CDR3 protein: CASSELGTENTEAFF
V gene: TRBV2; J gene: TRBJ2-3; CDR3 protein: CASSIATSGGPLVTQYF
V gene: TRBV4-1; J gene: TRBJ2-3; CDR3 protein: CASSQSSGGKGTDTQYF